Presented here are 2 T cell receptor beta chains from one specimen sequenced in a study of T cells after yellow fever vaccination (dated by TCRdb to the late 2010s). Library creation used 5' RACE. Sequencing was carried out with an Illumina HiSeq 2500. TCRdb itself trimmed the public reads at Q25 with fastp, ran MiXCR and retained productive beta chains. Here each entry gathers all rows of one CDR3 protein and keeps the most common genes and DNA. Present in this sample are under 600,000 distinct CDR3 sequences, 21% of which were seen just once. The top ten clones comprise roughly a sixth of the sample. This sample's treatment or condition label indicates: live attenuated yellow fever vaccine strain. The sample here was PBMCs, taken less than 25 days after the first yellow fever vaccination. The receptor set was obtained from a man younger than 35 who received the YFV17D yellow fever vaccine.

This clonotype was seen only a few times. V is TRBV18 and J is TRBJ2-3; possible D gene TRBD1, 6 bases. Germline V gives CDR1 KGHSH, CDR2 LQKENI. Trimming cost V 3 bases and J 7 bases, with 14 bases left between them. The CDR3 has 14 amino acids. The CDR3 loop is CASSPGHSLYTQYF. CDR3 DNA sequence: TGTGCCAGCTCACCGGGACATTCATTATATACGCAGTATTTT.

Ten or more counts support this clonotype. The CDR3 region is CASRDDGYGYTF. The DNA of the CDR3 is TGCGCCAGCAGGGACGATGGGTATGGCTACACCTTC. The V call is TRBV5-1, the J call TRBJ1-2; D gene uncertain. V shed 5 bases and J shed 5 bases, with 10 bases lying between them. This CDR3 contains 12 residues. The V gene's germline CDR1 is SGHRS and CDR2 YFSETQ.